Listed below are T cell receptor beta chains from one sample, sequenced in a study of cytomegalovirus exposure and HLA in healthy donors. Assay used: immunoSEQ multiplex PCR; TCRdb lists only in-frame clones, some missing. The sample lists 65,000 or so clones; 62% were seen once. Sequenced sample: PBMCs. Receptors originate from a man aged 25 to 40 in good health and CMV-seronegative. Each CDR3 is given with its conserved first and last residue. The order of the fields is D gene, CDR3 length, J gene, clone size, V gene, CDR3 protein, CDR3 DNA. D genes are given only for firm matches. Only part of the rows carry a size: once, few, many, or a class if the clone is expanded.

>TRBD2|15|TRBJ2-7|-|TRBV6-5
CASSYSSGGAYEQYF
TGTGCCAGCAGTTACTCTAGCGGGGGGGCGTACGAGCAGTACTTC
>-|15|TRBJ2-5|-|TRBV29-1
CSVAGAATQVETQYF
TGCAGCGTTGCAGGGGCCGCGACGCAAGTAGAGACCCAGTACTTC
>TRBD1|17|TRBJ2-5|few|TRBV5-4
CASSLELGQGIQETQYF
TGTGCCAGCAGCTTGGAACTGGGACAGGGAATCCAAGAGACCCAGTACTTC
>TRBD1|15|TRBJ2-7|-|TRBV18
CASSPPTGHPYEQYF
TGTGCCAGCTCACCTCCGACAGGGCATCCCTACGAGCAGTACTTC
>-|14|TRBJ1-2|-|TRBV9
CASSIQQGVDGYTF
TGTGCCAGCAGCATTCAACAGGGAGTCGATGGCTACACCTTC
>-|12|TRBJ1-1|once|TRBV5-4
CASSSGETEAFF
TGTGCCAGCAGCTCCGGGGAAACTGAAGCTTTCTTT
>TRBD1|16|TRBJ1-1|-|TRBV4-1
CASSQGNRGLGTEAFF
TGCGCCAGCAGCCAAGGAAACAGGGGGCTGGGCACTGAAGCTTTCTTT
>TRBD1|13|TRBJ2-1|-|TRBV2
CAARDRSYNEQFF
TGTGCCGCCCGGGACAGGTCATACAATGAGCAGTTCTTC
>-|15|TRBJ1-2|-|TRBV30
CAWSAHRTNNYGYTF
TGTGCCTGGAGCGCCCACAGAACCAATAACTATGGCTACACCTTC
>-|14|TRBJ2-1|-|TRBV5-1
CASSLFRGAHEQFF
TGCGCCAGCAGCCTTTTTCGGGGGGCTCATGAGCAGTTCTTC
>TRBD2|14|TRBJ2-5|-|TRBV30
CARSTGLAGETQYF
TGTGCCCGCAGCACGGGACTAGCGGGGGAGACCCAGTACTTC
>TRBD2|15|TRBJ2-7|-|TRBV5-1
CASSETSGGTYEQYF
TGCGCCAGCAGCGAGACTAGCGGGGGAACCTACGAGCAGTACTTC
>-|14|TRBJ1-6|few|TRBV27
CASSFFTGSSPLHF
TGTGCCAGCAGTTTCTTTACAGGTAGTTCACCCCTCCACTTT
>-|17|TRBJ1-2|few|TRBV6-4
CASSVRRPPGVCYGYTF
TGTGCCAGCAGTGTCCGGCGGCCGCCAGGGGTTTGCTATGGCTACACCTTC
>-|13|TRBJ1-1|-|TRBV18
CASSETGNTEAFF
TGTGCCAGCTCTGAAACAGGGAACACTGAAGCTTTCTTT
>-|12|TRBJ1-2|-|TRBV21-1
CAREGAPYGYTF
TGTGCCAGAGAGGGGGCTCCCTATGGCTACACCTTC
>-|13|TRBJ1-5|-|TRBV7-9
CASSQDTVKPQHF
TGTGCCAGCAGCCAAGACACGGTTAAGCCCCAGCATTTT
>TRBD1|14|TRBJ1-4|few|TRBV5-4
CASSTGTGREKLFF
TGTGCCAGCAGTACCGGGACAGGGCGGGAAAAACTGTTTTTT
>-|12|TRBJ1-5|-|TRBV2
CASTGGDQPQHF
TGTGCCAGCACCGGAGGGGATCAGCCCCAGCATTTT
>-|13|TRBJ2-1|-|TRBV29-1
CSVESGGSYEQFF
TGCAGCGTTGAATCGGGGGGCTCATATGAGCAGTTCTTC
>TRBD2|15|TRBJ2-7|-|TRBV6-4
CASAPLAGSRYEQYF
TGTGCCAGCGCCCCGCTAGCGGGGTCTCGATACGAGCAGTACTTC
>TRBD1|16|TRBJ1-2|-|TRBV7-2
CASSLPHLQGANGYTF
TGTGCCAGCAGCTTACCACACCTTCAGGGGGCGAATGGCTACACCTTC
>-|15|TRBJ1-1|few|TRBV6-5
CASSYSETGNTEAFF
TGTGCCAGCAGTTACTCGGAGACAGGGAACACTGAAGCTTTCTTT
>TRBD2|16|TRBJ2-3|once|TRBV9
CASSVALAGGPDTQYF
TGTGCCAGCAGCGTAGCACTAGCGGGGGGGCCGGATACGCAGTATTTT
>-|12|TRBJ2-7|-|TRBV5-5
CASSLASYEQYF
TGTGCCAGCAGCTTGGCATCCTACGAGCAGTACTTC
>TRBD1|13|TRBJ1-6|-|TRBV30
CALRDSYNSPLHF
TGTGCCTTAAGGGACAGTTATAATTCACCCCTCCACTTT
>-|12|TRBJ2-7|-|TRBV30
CAWRTAPHEQYF
TGTGCCTGGAGGACAGCTCCTCACGAGCAGTACTTC
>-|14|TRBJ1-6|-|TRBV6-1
CASIPRAGNSPLHF
TGTGCCAGCATCCCCAGGGCAGGGAATTCACCCCTCCACTTT
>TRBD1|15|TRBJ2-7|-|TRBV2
CASSEETGGTYEQYF
TGTGCCAGCAGTGAGGAGACAGGGGGCACCTACGAGCAGTACTTC
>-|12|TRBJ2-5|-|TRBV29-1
CSVMDTQETQYF
TGCAGCGTCATGGACACCCAAGAGACCCAGTACTTC
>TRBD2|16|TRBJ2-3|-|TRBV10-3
CAISESRGGGMDTQYF
TGTGCCATCAGTGAGTCCCGTGGGGGGGGGATGGATACGCAGTATTTT
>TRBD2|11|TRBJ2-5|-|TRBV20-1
CSASTERGQYF
TGCAGTGCTTCGACGGAGCGGGGCCAGTACTTC
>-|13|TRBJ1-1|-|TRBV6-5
CASSYSAPFEAFF
TGTGCCAGCAGTTACTCGGCTCCCTTTGAAGCTTTCTTT
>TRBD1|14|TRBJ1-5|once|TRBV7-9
CASSQTGGGQPQHF
TGTGCCAGCAGCCAGACAGGGGGCGGCCAGCCCCAGCATTTT
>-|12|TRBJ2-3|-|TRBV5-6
CASSPDTDTQYF
TGTGCCAGCAGTCCAGACACTGATACGCAGTATTTT
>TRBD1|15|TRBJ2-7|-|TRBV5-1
CASSTGQGPPYEQYF
TGCGCCAGCAGTACTGGACAGGGACCACCCTACGAGCAGTACTTC
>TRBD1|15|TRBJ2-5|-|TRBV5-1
CASSPDRGAQETQYF
TGCGCCAGCAGCCCGGACAGGGGAGCCCAAGAGACCCAGTACTTC
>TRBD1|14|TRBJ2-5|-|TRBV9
CASSPGGAQETQYF
TGTGCCAGCAGCCCAGGGGGCGCCCAGGAGACCCAGTACTTC
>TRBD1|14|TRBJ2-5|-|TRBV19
CASSRTGGQETQYF
TGTGCCAGTAGTAGGACAGGGGGACAAGAGACCCAGTACTTC
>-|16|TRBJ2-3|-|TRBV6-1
CASSGETGGTTDTQYF
TGTGCCAGCAGTGGAGAGACGGGGGGCACCACAGATACGCAGTATTTT
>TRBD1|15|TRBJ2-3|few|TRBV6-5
CASSYSGQVTDTQYF
TGTGCCAGCAGTTATTCGGGACAGGTCACAGATACGCAGTATTTT
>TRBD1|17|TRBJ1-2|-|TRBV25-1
CASSEYGTGGLNYGYTF
TGTGCCAGCAGTGAATATGGGACAGGGGGCTTAAACTATGGCTACACCTTC
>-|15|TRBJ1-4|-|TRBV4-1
CASRPTGPTNEKLFF
TGCGCCAGCAGACCTACAGGGCCAACTAATGAAAAACTGTTTTTT
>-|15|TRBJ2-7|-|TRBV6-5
CASSRLRTATYEQYF
TGTGCCAGCAGCCGGCTTAGGACAGCAACCTACGAGCAGTACTTC
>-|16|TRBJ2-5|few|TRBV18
CASSHYSGTLQETQYF
TGTGCCAGCTCACACTACTCCGGGACACTCCAAGAGACCCAGTACTTC